The 22 T cell receptor beta chains below were found in one sample sequenced in a study of response to subunit inactivated influenza vaccine. A single record per CDR3 protein comes from TCRdb applying MiXCR to the RT-PCR reads. There are about 700,000 distinct CDR3 sequences in the sample; 14% occur only once, and roughly 6.4% lies in the top ten. Sequenced material: PBMCs from blood, taken 14 to 15 days before vaccination. Receptors originate from a man aged 50-60 years who received an inactivated influenza vaccine.

The V call is TRBV20-1, the J call TRBJ2-1; TRBD2 agrees at 8 bases. Germline V lookup: CDR1 DFQATT, CDR2 SNEGSKA (reference sequence). The CDR3 contains 14 residues. V was clipped by 0 bases and J by 10 bases; unmatched bases: 8. The CDR3 here is CSARDPGRAREQFF. In DNA, the CDR3 is TGCAGTGCTAGAGATCCCGGGAGGGCCCGGGAGCAGTTCTTC.

This clonotype came up many times. The CDR3 here is CASSQGVVGTEAFF. The CDR3 coding sequence is TGTGCCAGCAGCCAAGGGGTGGTTGGAACTGAAGCTTTCTTT. The genes are TRBV4-2 and TRBJ1-1, with unresolved D. Trimming took 1 base from V and 5 from J, leaving 11 bases between them. The CDR3 runs to 14 residues. Germline CDR1 and CDR2: LGHNA and YNFKEQ.

V gene TRBV5-1 combines with J gene TRBJ1-3, with TRBD1 as a possible D gene (5 bases). This CDR3 has 14 amino acids. The germline V and J ends were trimmed by 4 bases and 5 bases, with 13 bases remaining between them. Germline CDR1 SGHRS, CDR2 YFSETQ. The CDR3 coding sequence is TGCGCCAGCAGCGCCGGGACTTATAGAAACACCATATATTTT. It encodes CASSAGTYRNTIYF.

There are a few counts of this clonotype. This chain links TRBV14 with TRBJ1-2; no clear D gene. CDR3 length: 16 amino acids. The germline V gene encodes CDR1 SGHDN and CDR2 FVKESK. Trimming removed 3 bases from V and 8 bases from J, with 22 bases in between. The CDR3 region is CASSQIAGRAQGGYTF. The CDR3 bases are TGTGCCAGCAGCCAGATAGCCGGCCGGGCCCAAGGGGGCTACACCTTC.

This chain links TRBV5-6 with TRBJ2-7; TRBD2 is a possible D gene (6 bases). Germline CDR1 is SGHDT and CDR2 is YYEEEE. Trimming stripped 7 bases from V and 7 bases from J, with 12 bases between. The CDR3 runs to 11 residues. The CDR3 loop is CASGWGVEQYF. The CDR3 DNA is TGTGCCAGCGGTTGGGGGGTTGAGCAGTACTTC.

In its sample, this clonotype was seen a few times. The chain employs TRBV7-9 and TRBJ2-1; no definite D call. Germline CDR1 is SEHNR and CDR2 is FQNEAQ (reference sequence). V lost 1 base to trimming and J lost 13 bases, with 14 bases between them. The CDR3 loop spans 13 amino acids. DNA of the CDR3: TGTGCCAGCAGCTTAGAATTATACAGTGGTCAGTTCTTC. It translates to CASSLELYSGQFF.

This clonotype was counted between two and nine times. This rearrangement joins TRBV6-1 to TRBJ2-3; perhaps TRBD1 as D (6 bases). CDR1 MNHNS and CDR2 SASEGT come from the germline V gene. The CDR3 length is 16 residues. V was shortened by 6 bases and J by 4 bases, with 20 bases between the two germline ends. The CDR3 loop is CASRPLGGEGPDTQYF. CDR3 in DNA: TGTGCCAGCAGACCCCTTGGGGGCGAGGGGCCAGATACGCAGTATTTT.

CDR3 loop: CASSLRTAPQDSPLHF. CDR3 DNA sequence: TGCGCCAGCAGCCTACGGACAGCTCCGCAGGATTCACCCCTCCACTTT. V gene TRBV4-1 combines with J gene TRBJ1-6; weak D call: TRBD1 (6 bases). The V and J ends lost 4 bases and 8 bases respectively, with 18 bases between them. CDR1 is MGHRA and CDR2 is YSYEKL in the germline V gene. CDR3 length: 16 amino acids.

The chain has TRBV5-6 and TRBJ2-1, with 13 bases fitting TRBD2. There are 14 residues in the CDR3. The germline gives CDR1 SGHDT, CDR2 YYEEEE. Trimming at V came to 4 bases and at J to 11 bases, leaving 6 bases not matched to a gene. This CDR3 reads CASSGGLAGNKQFF. CDR3 coding DNA: TGTGCCAGCAGCGGGGGACTAGCGGGAAACAAGCAGTTCTTC.

The chain employs TRBV15 and TRBJ2-3, with D tentatively TRBD2 (5 bases). V lost 5 bases to trimming and J lost 7 bases, with 10 bases between them. This CDR3 is 12 amino acids long. Looked up from germline, CDR1 is LNHNV and CDR2 is YYDKDF (reference sequence). The CDR3 is CATSAGVNTQYF. The CDR3 nucleotides are TGTGCCACCAGCGCCGGGGTGAATACGCAGTATTTT.

The V gene is TRBV5-1, the J gene TRBJ2-3, with 7 bases lining up with TRBD1. Germline trimming cut 5 bases from V and 4 bases from J; bases unmatched to any gene: 7. This CDR3 comprises 14 residues. Germline V lookup: CDR1 SGHRS, CDR2 YFSETQ. CDR3 in DNA: TGCGCCAGCAGGGACTTAGGGGGCCCAGATACGCAGTATTTT. It specifies CASRDLGGPDTQYF.

The sample holds a few counts of this clonotype. This rearrangement joins TRBV5-1 to TRBJ1-5; D may be TRBD1 (6 bases). The ends were cut back, 0 bases at V and 3 bases at J, with 10 bases in the middle. Germline V gives CDR1 SGHRS, CDR2 YFSETQ. The CDR3 length is 15 residues. This chain's CDR3 is CASSLEPGDNQPQHF. The CDR3 coding sequence is TGCGCCAGCAGCTTGGAGCCAGGGGACAATCAGCCCCAGCATTTT. The complete variable domain, with remaining parts taken from reference TRBV5-1 and TRBJ1-5, reads KAGVTQTPRYLIKTRGQQVTLSCSPISGHRSVSWYQQTPGQGLQFLFEYFSETQRNKGNFPGRFSGRQFSNSRSEMNVSTLELGDSALYLCASSLEPGDNQPQHFGDGTRLSIL.

This clonotype was detected ten times or more. The J gene is TRBJ2-3, the V gene TRBV4-2; D remains unclear. The V end lost 0 bases, the J end lost 9 bases, and 10 bases lay between the germline ends. The CDR3 contains 13 residues. Looked up from germline, CDR1 is LGHNA and CDR2 is YNFKEQ. The CDR3 sequence is CASSQEVPGTQYF. The CDR3 region has the DNA TGTGCCAGCAGCCAAGAGGTCCCCGGGACGCAGTATTTT.

This clonotype has more than one count but fewer than ten. The chain uses TRBV11-2 and TRBJ2-7; 7 nucleotides line up with TRBD2. CDR3 length equals 16 residues. Germline loops: CDR1 SGHAT, CDR2 FQNNGV. Losses at the gene ends were 5 bases for V and 2 bases for J; bases not matched to a gene: 12. The CDR3 loop is CASSRQPGTTTYEQYF. The CDR3 nucleotides are TGTGCCAGCAGCCGCCAACCCGGGACTACCACCTACGAGCAGTACTTC. The variable domain in full, completed from reference TRBV11-2 and TRBJ2-7, reads EAGVAQSPRYKIIEKRQSVAFWCNPISGHATLYWYQQILGQGPKLLIQFQNNGVVDDSQLPKDRFSAERLKGVDSTLKIQPAKLEDSAVYLCASSRQPGTTTYEQYFGPGTRLTVT.

This clonotype was detected only a few times. The V and J genes are TRBV29-1 and TRBJ1-1, with no clear D. The CDR3 extends over 13 amino acids. Trimming pared 4 bases from V and 6 bases from J, leaving 15 bases between. CDR1 is SQVTM, CDR2 ANQGSEA, per germline. CDR3 in DNA: TGCAGCGTTGTAGGCCCGTCTAACGCTGAAGCTTTCTTT. This translates into CSVVGPSNAEAFF.

The rearrangement joins TRBV7-2 to TRBJ2-5; D gene uncertain. The CDR3 loop spans 13 amino acids. The germline gives CDR1 SGHTA, CDR2 FQGNSA. Trimming stripped 3 bases from V and 1 base from J, with 6 bases between. The CDR3 loop reads CASSFSPQETQYF. The CDR3 nucleotides are TGTGCCAGCAGCTTTAGTCCCCAAGAGACCCAGTACTTC.

Ten or more counts support this clonotype. The chain links TRBV10-3 to TRBJ1-5; D is unresolved. CDR1 and CDR2 (germline): ENHRY, SYGVKD. The CDR3 loop spans 13 amino acids. V was shortened by 9 bases and J by 6 bases, with 15 bases between the two germline ends. CDR3 in DNA: TGTGCCATTTCTCGCGAGGGCGGTCAGCCCCAGCATTTT. It is translated as CAISREGGQPQHF.

The chain carries TRBV29-1 and TRBJ2-1; D ambiguous. V lost 7 bases to trimming and J lost 10 bases, with 11 bases between them. CDR1 and CDR2 from the germline V gene are SQVTM and ANQGSEA. The CDR3 has 10 amino acids. The CDR3 loop reads CSGGFEEQFF. CDR3 nucleotides: TGCAGCGGGGGATTCGAGGAGCAGTTCTTC.

A few counts support this clonotype. The chain links TRBV4-2 to TRBJ2-7, with 12 nucleotides matching TRBD1. Germline values: CDR1 LGHNA, CDR2 YNFKEQ. The CDR3 is 15 amino acids. Trimming cost V 4 bases and J 6 bases; bases outside gene matches: 7. CDR3 residues: CASSRLGTGGTEQYF. The DNA for the CDR3 is TGTGCCAGCAGCCGCCTCGGGACAGGGGGCACCGAGCAGTACTTC.

The chain employs TRBV5-5 and TRBJ2-2; D is perhaps TRBD2 (6 bases). V lost 5 bases and J 8 bases, leaving 10 bases between the germline ends. In germline, CDR1 is SGHKS, CDR2 YYEKEE (reference sequence). CDR3 length: 12 residues. This CDR3 reads CASRFGGGELFF. As DNA, the CDR3 is TGTGCCAGCAGATTCGGGGGAGGGGAGCTGTTTTTT.

The V call is TRBV10-3, the J call TRBJ2-1; D is ambiguous. The CDR3 length is 14 residues. Trimming removed 5 bases from V and 3 bases from J, with 11 bases in between. Germline loops: CDR1 ENHRY, CDR2 SYGVKD. CDR3 sequence (DNA): TGTGCCATCAGTCCTACCAATCACTACAATGAGCAGTTCTTC. Residues: CAISPTNHYNEQFF.

In this sample, this clonotype turned up many times. CDR3 sequence (DNA): TGCGCCAGCCGCCCGGGGGCGAACACTGAAGCTTTCTTT. It translates to CASRPGANTEAFF. The chain employs TRBV5-1 and TRBJ1-1; tentatively, D is TRBD1 (6 bases). Germline V gives CDR1 SGHRS, CDR2 YFSETQ. There are 13 residues in the CDR3. The V gene lost 7 bases and the J gene lost 1 base, with 11 bases spanning the gap.